Listed here are 26 T cell receptor beta chains from one sample, sequenced in a study of T cell therapy after organ transplantation. For these receptors, no antigen is known. The time point: 4-8 weeks after completion of therapy. Assay: immunoSEQ multiplex PCR; the TCRdb copy retains only in-frame clones and omits some. The sample contains 3,000 to 3,500 clones, approximately 71% of which appear only once. This specimen was CD8+ T cells from blood, taken after autologous CMV-specific T cell therapy. The receptors come from a human patient who had received a solid organ transplant and had CMV disease. Some of the T cells might come from the graft donor.

The rearrangement links TRBV27 to TRBJ2-3, with a tentative D call TRBD2 (6 bases). Germline CDR1 and CDR2: MNHEY and SMNVEV (reference sequence). Trimming shortened V by 3 bases and J by 8 bases, and 15 bases separated the two germline ends. This CDR3 has 14 residues. The CDR3 nucleotides read TGTGCCAGCAGTTTGGGGTTGGGGGGAGGTACGCAGTATTTT. Protein sequence: CASSLGLGGGTQYF.

The rearrangement uses TRBV7-6 and TRBJ2-3, with 9 bases lining up with TRBD2. V was clipped by 1 base and J by 2 bases; unmatched bases: 16. The CDR3 is made up of 20 amino acids. Germline loops: CDR1 SGHVS, CDR2 FNYEAQ. CDR3 nucleotides: TGTGCCAGCAGCTTAGAGGGCCCGCGGGCTAGCGGGACCTACACAGATACGCAGTATTTT. Its protein is CASSLEGPRASGTYTDTQYF.

The chain carries TRBV7-6 and TRBJ1-1; D gene ambiguous. CDR1 is SGHVS and CDR2 is FNYEAQ in the germline V gene. CDR3 length equals 13 residues. Between the trimmed V and J ends, which lost 5 bases and 4 bases, there was a span of 11 bases. Here the CDR3 DNA reads TGTGCCAGCAGCGCAACAGAGAGCACTGAAGCTTTCTTT. Residues: CASSATESTEAFF.

This clone showed up just once. Other DNA sequences within the sample encode an identical CDR3. The chain uses TRBV5-8 and TRBJ2-1; the D is unclear. Trimming removed 0 bases from V and 0 bases from J, with 4 bases in between. Germline values: CDR1 SGHTS, CDR2 YDEGEE. CDR3 length equals 14 residues. CDR3: CASSLGGSYNEQFF. The CDR3 DNA sequence: TGTGCCAGCAGCTTGGGGGGCTCCTACAATGAGCAGTTCTTC.

This chain links TRBV29-1 with TRBJ2-5, with a possible D match to TRBD2 (6 bases). Trimming stripped 7 bases from V and 2 bases from J, with 14 bases between. Germline CDR1 and CDR2: SQVTM and ANQGSEA. The CDR3 contains 13 residues. The CDR3 loop reads CSGAGFGQETQYF. CDR3 sequence (DNA): TGCAGCGGTGCGGGGTTTGGGCAAGAGACCCAGTACTTC.

The CDR3, as DNA: TGTGCCAGCAGTTACGCGACCGGGACGGCCTATGGCTACACCTTC. It is translated as CASSYATGTAYGYTF. J is TRBJ1-2 and V is TRBV27; weak D call: TRBD1 (5 bases). Germline lookup yields CDR1 MNHEY and CDR2 SMNVEV (reference sequence). V lost 4 bases to trimming and J lost 4 bases, with 16 bases between them. The CDR3 runs to 15 residues.

The rearrangement uses TRBV7-3 and TRBJ1-1; no reliable D call. The CDR3 has 15 amino acids. V lost 2 bases to trimming and J lost 0 bases, with 10 bases between them. From germline, CDR1 is SGHTA and CDR2 FQGTGA. In DNA form, the CDR3 reads TGTGCCAGCAGCTTATCGGTGGGGATGAACACTGAAGCTTTCTTT. As protein: CASSLSVGMNTEAFF.

V is TRBV7-6 and J is TRBJ2-3; D ambiguous. V lost 0 bases, J lost 2 bases, and 12 bases lay in between. The CDR3 is made up of 16 amino acids. Looked up from germline, CDR1 is SGHVS and CDR2 is FNYEAQ. The CDR3 nucleotides are TGTGCCAGCAGCTTAGCATATGGGTTGGACACAGATACGCAGTATTTT. As protein: CASSLAYGLDTDTQYF.

This chain uses TRBV11-2 with TRBJ2-7; unclear D gene. Germline V gene data show CDR1 as SGHAT and CDR2 as FQNNGV. The CDR3 extends over 13 amino acids. The V and J ends lost 1 base and 0 bases respectively, with 4 bases between them. The CDR3 region is CASSLVFSYEQYV. CDR3 coding DNA: TGTGCCAGCAGCTTAGTGTTCTCCTACGAGCAGTACGTC.

This clone has a handful of counts. This chain connects TRBV7-9 to TRBJ2-7; D is unclear. Germline values: CDR1 SEHNR, CDR2 FQNEAQ (reference sequence). The V and J ends lost 6 bases and 3 bases respectively, with 12 bases between them. CDR3 length: 13 residues. The CDR3 DNA sequence: TGTGCCAGCAGTCCACCGAGGAGCTACGAGCAGTACGTC. It encodes CASSPPRSYEQYV.

The CDR3 protein is CASSFSGGGSDPQYF. CDR3 bases: TGCGCCAGCAGCTTTTCAGGGGGCGGGAGTGATCCCCAGTACTTC. The chain couples TRBV4-1 to TRBJ2-5, with D possibly TRBD1 on 8 matching bases. Germline V gives CDR1 MGHRA, CDR2 YSYEKL. Trimming removed 5 bases from V and 9 bases from J, with 22 bases in between. This CDR3 is built from 15 residues.

The gene calls are TRBV19 and TRBJ1-2, with D possibly being TRBD1 (5 bases). Germline-derived CDR1 and CDR2 are LNHDA and SQIVND (reference sequence). This CDR3 is built from 13 residues. The V end was cut by 3 bases, the J end by 4 bases, with 9 bases between. CDR3 residues: CASSIWDVYGYTF. The CDR3 bases are TGTGCCAGTAGTATTTGGGACGTCTATGGCTACACCTTC.

The V and J genes are TRBV7-2 and TRBJ2-1; D not resolved. The germline CDR1 and CDR2 sequences are SGHTA and FQGNSA. Trimming pared 1 base from V and 8 bases from J, leaving 12 bases between. The CDR3 contains 14 residues. The CDR3 region is CASSLDGPLDEQFF. As DNA, the CDR3 is TGTGCCAGCAGCTTAGACGGTCCCTTGGATGAGCAGTTCTTC.

The chain employs TRBV5-6 and TRBJ2-5; 14 bases fit TRBD2. This CDR3 region has 16 residues. V gave up 1 base and J gave up 5 bases; unmatched junction bases: 4. Germline values: CDR1 SGHDT, CDR2 YYEEEE. CDR3 amino acids: CASSLRLAGGGETQYF. CDR3 coding DNA: TGTGCCAGCAGCTTGCGACTAGCGGGAGGGGGGGAGACCCAGTACTTC. The whole variable domain, remainder taken from reference TRBV5-6 and TRBJ2-5, is DAGVTQSPTHLIKTRGQQVTLRCSPKSGHDTVSWYQQALGQGPQFIFQYYEEEERQRGNFPDRFSGHQFPNYSSELNVNALLLGDSALYLCASSLRLAGGGETQYFGPGTRLLVL.

This chain links TRBV25-1 with TRBJ1-2; 9 nucleotides align to TRBD1. Germline V gene data show CDR1 as MGHDK and CDR2 as SYGVNS. The CDR3 is made up of 15 amino acids. V was clipped by 4 bases and J by 8 bases; unmatched bases: 11. The CDR3 sequence is CASSVATGGEWGYTF. In nucleotides, the CDR3 is TGTGCCAGCAGTGTCGCGACAGGGGGAGAATGGGGCTACACCTTC.

The chain carries TRBV6-5 and TRBJ2-1, with unresolved D. CDR3 length: 14 residues. V lost 2 bases and J lost 8, with 13 bases in between. Germline V CDR1 and CDR2: MNHEY, SVGAGI. The CDR3 protein is CASSYESRTHEQFF. Here the CDR3 DNA reads TGTGCCAGCAGTTACGAGTCCAGGACCCATGAGCAGTTCTTC.

V is TRBV6-4 and J is TRBJ2-2; no reliable D call. Trimming cost V 2 bases and J 1 base, with 2 bases left between them. CDR3 length equals 13 residues. Germline CDR1 is MRHNA and CDR2 is SNTAGT. The CDR3: CASSDGNTGELFF. The CDR3 nucleotides are TGTGCCAGCAGTGACGGGAACACCGGGGAGCTGTTTTTT.

V usage is TRBV27 and J usage is TRBJ2-1; TRBD2 aligns across 7 bases. J gave up 8 bases and V 6 bases, and 7 bases lay outside the gene matches. Per the germline V gene, CDR1 is MNHEY and CDR2 is SMNVEV (reference sequence). This CDR3 contains 13 residues. The chain's CDR3 is CASSGPGRDEQFF. DNA of the CDR3: TGTGCCAGCAGCGGTCCGGGGAGGGATGAGCAGTTCTTC.

This chain uses TRBV9 with TRBJ1-3, with unresolved D. CDR3 size: 15 residues. Germline assignment: CDR1 SGDLS and CDR2 YYNGEE. The V end was cut by 0 bases, the J end by 3 bases, with 10 bases between. This chain's CDR3 is CASSVDWGFGNTIYF. DNA of the CDR3: TGTGCCAGCAGCGTAGATTGGGGATTTGGAAACACCATATATTTT.

This clone is a singleton in its sample. V usage is TRBV5-1 and J usage is TRBJ2-1, with 7 bases lining up with TRBD2. CDR1 is SGHRS and CDR2 is YFSETQ in the germline V gene. The CDR3 is made up of 17 amino acids. V lost 0 bases, J lost 7 bases, and 13 bases stayed unmatched. In DNA form, the CDR3 reads TGCGCCAGCAGCTTGGGGATAGCGGGTGCAAATAGGAATGAGCAGTTCTTC. Its protein is CASSLGIAGANRNEQFF.

The chain is built from TRBV5-5 and TRBJ1-2, with D perhaps TRBD1 (5 bases). The V gene lost 4 bases and the J gene lost 14 bases, with 21 bases spanning the gap. Germline V gives CDR1 SGHKS, CDR2 YYEKEE (reference sequence). CDR3 length equals 13 residues. CDR3 coding DNA: TGTGCCAGCAGCCTAGGTCAGGGAAGCTTTGTGACCTTC. Its protein is CASSLGQGSFVTF.

The CDR3 coding sequence is TGTGCCAGCAGTTTAATGCCGGTTTGGGAGGGGCTCCAGCCCCAGCATTTT. It specifies CASSLMPVWEGLQPQHF. This sequence joins TRBV28 and TRBJ1-5, with D possibly matching TRBD1 (5 bases). The CDR3 runs 17 residues. V lost 2 bases and J lost 7, with 21 bases in between. Germline values: CDR1 MDHEN, CDR2 SYDVKM.

This clone was seen just once. V usage is TRBV2 and J usage is TRBJ1-2; weak D call: TRBD1 (6 bases). The CDR3 totals 13 residues. V gave up 7 bases and J gave up 5 bases, with 14 bases separating them. Looked up from germline, CDR1 is SNHLY and CDR2 is FYNNEI. CDR3 DNA sequence: TGTGCCAGCATCGGCACAGGGTTTTATGGCTACACCTTC. Its protein is CASIGTGFYGYTF.

This chain connects TRBV7-9 to TRBJ2-5; a possible D gene is TRBD1 (5 bases). The V gene lost 5 bases and the J gene lost 1 base, with 11 bases spanning the gap. The CDR3 runs to 14 residues. CDR1 and CDR2 from the germline V gene are SEHNR and FQNEAQ (reference sequence). CDR3 amino acids: CASSPVQGQETQYF. CDR3 coding DNA: TGTGCCAGCAGCCCAGTCCAGGGCCAAGAGACCCAGTACTTC.

Worth noting for this clone: Only one base separates this from a far larger clonotype, so it likely reflects a read error. This sequence joins TRBV7-3 and TRBJ2-7; D assignment may be TRBD1 or TRBD2 (5 bases each). Germline assignment: CDR1 SGHTA and CDR2 FQGTGA. V shed 2 bases and J shed 7 bases, with 15 bases lying between them. This CDR3 region has 14 residues. The CDR3: CASSLANEGWEQYF. The CDR3, as DNA: TGTGCCAGCAGCTTAGCGAATGAGGGGTGGGAGCAGTACTTC.

V is TRBV9 and J is TRBJ1-2; possible D gene TRBD1, 5 bases. The CDR3 runs to 14 residues. Germline CDR1 reads SGDLS; CDR2 reads YYNGEE. V lost 0 bases and J lost 5, with 11 bases in between. As DNA, the CDR3 is TGTGCCAGCAGCGTAGAGGGGTTTTCTTATGGCTACACCTTC. It codes for CASSVEGFSYGYTF.